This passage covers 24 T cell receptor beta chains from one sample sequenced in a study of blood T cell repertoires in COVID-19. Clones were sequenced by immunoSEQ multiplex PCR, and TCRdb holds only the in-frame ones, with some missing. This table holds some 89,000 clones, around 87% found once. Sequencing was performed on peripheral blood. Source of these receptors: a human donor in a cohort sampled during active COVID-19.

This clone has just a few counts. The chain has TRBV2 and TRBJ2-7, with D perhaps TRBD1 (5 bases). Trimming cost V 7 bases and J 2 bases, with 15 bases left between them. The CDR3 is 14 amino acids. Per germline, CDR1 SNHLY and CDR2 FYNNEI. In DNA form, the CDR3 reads TGTGCCAGCACCTCCCTGGACATAACCTACGAGCAGTACTTC. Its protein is CASTSLDITYEQYF. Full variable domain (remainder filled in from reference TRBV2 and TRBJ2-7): EPEVTQTPSHQVTQMGQEVILRCVPISNHLYFYWYRQILGQKVEFLVSFYNNEISEKSEIFDDQFSVERPDGSNFTLKIRSTKLEDSAMYFCASTSLDITYEQYFGPGTRLTVT.

The CDR3 coding sequence is TGCGCCAGCAGCTTGGATGTTGGGTGGGGAGGGAAGGACACTGAAGCTTTCTTT. Amino acid sequence: CASSLDVGWGGKDTEAFF. The chain combines TRBV5-1 with TRBJ1-1, with D unclear. The V end was cut by 0 bases, the J end by 3 bases, with 21 bases between. The germline V gene has CDR1 SGHRS and CDR2 YFSETQ. The CDR3 is made up of 18 amino acids.

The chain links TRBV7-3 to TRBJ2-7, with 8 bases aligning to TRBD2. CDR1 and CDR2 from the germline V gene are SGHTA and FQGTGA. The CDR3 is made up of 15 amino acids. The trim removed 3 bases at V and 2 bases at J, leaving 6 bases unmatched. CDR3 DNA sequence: TGTGCCAGCAGCTTGGGTTTAGCGGGACCCTACGAGCAGTACTTC. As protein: CASSLGLAGPYEQYF.

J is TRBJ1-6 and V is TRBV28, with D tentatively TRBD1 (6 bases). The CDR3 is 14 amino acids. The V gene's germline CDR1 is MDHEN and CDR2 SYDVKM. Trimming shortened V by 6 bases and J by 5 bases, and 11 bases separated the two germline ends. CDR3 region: CASSRGQHNSPLHF. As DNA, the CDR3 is TGTGCCAGCAGCCGAGGACAGCATAATTCACCCCTCCACTTT.

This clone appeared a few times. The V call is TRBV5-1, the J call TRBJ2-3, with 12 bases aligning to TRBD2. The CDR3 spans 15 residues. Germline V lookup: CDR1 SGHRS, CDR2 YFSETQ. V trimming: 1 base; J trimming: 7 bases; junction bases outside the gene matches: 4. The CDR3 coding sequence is TGCGCCAGCAGCTTGCTAGCGGGGGGGCCATATACGCAGTATTTT. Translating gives CASSLLAGGPYTQYF. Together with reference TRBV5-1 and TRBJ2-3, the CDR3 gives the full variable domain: KAGVTQTPRYLIKTRGQQVTLSCSPISGHRSVSWYQQTPGQGLQFLFEYFSETQRNKGNFPGRFSGRQFSNSRSEMNVSTLELGDSALYLCASSLLAGGPYTQYFGPGTRLTVL.

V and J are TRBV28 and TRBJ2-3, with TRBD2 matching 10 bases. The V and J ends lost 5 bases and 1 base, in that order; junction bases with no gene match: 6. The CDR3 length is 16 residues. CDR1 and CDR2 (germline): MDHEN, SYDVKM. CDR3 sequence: CASSPRLAGGTDTQYF. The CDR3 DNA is TGTGCCAGCAGTCCCAGACTAGCGGGTGGCACAGATACGCAGTATTTT.

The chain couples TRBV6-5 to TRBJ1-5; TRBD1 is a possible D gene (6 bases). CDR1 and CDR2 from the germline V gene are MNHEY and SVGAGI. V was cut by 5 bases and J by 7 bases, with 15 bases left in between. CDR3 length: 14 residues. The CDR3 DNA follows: TGTGCCAGCAGTCCCCGGGACAATCTACAGCCCCAGCATTTT. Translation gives CASSPRDNLQPQHF.

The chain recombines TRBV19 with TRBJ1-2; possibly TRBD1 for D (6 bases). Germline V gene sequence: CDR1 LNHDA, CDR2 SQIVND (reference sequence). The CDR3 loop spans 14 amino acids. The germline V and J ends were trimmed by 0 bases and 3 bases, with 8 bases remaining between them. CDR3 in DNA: TGTGCCAGTAGTATAGATGGGGGCGACTATGGCTACACCTTC. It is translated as CASSIDGGDYGYTF.

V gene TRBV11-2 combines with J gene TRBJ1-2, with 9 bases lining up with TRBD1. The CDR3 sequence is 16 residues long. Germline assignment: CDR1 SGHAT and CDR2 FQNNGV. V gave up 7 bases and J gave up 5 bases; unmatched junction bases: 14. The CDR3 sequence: CASTGGSGTGPYGYTF. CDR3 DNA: TGTGCCAGCACCGGGGGTTCCGGGACAGGGCCTTATGGCTACACCTTC.

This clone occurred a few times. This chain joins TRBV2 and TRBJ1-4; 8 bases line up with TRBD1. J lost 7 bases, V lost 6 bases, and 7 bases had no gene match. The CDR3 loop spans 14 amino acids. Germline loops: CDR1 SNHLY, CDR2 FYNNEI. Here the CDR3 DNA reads TGTGCCAGCAGGCAGGGGGCGCGAGGTGAAAAACTGTTTTTT. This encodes CASRQGARGEKLFF.

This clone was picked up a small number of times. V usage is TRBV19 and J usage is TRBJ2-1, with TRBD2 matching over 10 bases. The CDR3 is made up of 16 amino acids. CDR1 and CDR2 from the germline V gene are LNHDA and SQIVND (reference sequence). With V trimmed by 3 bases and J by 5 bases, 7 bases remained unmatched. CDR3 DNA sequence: TGTGCCAGTAGTATTCATAGCGGGGGGATAAACAATGAGCAGTTCTTC. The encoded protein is CASSIHSGGINNEQFF.

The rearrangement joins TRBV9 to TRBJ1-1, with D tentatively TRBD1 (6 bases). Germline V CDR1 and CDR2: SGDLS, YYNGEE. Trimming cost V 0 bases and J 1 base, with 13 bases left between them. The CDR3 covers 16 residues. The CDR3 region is CASSVAGVGQNTEAFF. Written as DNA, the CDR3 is TGTGCCAGCAGCGTAGCCGGGGTGGGACAGAACACTGAAGCTTTCTTT.

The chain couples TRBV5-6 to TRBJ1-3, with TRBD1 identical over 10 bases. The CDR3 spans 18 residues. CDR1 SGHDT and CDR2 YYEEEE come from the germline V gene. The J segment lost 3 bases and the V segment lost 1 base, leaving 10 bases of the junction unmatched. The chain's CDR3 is CASSLPSDRGLYGNTIYF. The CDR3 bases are TGTGCCAGCAGCTTGCCTTCCGACAGGGGGCTTTATGGAAACACCATATATTTT.

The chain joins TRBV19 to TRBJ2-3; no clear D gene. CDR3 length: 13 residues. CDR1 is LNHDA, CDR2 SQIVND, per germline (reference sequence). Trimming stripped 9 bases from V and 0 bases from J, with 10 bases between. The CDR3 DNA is TGTGCCAGCGGGTGGCAAAGCACAGATACGCAGTATTTT. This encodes CASGWQSTDTQYF. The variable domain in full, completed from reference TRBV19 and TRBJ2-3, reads DGGITQSPKYLFRKEGQNVTLSCEQNLNHDAMYWYRQDPGQGLRLIYYSQIVNDFQKGDIAEGYSVSREKKESFPLTVTSAQKNPTAFYLCASGWQSTDTQYFGPGTRLTVL.

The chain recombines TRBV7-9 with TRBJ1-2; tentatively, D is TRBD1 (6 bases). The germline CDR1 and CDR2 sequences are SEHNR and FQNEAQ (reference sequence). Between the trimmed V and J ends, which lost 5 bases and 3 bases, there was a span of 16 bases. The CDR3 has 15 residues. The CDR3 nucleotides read TGTGCCAGCAGCACCGACAGGCCTACGTACTATGGCTACACCTTC. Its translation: CASSTDRPTYYGYTF.

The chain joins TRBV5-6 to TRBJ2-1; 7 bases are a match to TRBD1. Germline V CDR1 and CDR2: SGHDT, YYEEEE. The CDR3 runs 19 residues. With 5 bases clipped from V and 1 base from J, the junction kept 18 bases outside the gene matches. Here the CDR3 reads CASSTLLNGRDSSYNEQFF. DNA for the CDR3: TGTGCCAGCAGTACGCTACTTAATGGCCGGGACAGTTCCTACAATGAGCAGTTCTTC. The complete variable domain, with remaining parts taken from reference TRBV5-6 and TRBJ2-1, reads DAGVTQSPTHLIKTRGQQVTLRCSPKSGHDTVSWYQQALGQGPQFIFQYYEEEERQRGNFPDRFSGHQFPNYSSELNVNALLLGDSALYLCASSTLLNGRDSSYNEQFFGPGTRLTVL.

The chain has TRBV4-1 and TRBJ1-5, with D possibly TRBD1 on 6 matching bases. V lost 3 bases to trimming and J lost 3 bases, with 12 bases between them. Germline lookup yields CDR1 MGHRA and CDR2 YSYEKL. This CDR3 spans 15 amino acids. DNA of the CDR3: TGCGCCAGCAGCCATACCGGGACACTCAATCAGCCCCAGCATTTT. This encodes CASSHTGTLNQPQHF.

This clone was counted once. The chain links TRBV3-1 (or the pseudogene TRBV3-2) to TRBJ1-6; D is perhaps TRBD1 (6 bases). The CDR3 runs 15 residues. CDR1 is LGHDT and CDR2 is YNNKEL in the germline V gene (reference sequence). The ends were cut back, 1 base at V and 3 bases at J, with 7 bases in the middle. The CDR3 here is CASSQVGGYNSPLHF. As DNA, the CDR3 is TGTGCCAGCAGCCAAGTAGGGGGCTATAATTCACCCCTCCACTTT.

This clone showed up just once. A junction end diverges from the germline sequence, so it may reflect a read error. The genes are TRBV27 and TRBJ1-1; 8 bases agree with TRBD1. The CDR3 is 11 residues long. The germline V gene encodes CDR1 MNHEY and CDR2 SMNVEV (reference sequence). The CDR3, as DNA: TGTGCCACCAGTAAGCAGGGGGCGGCTTTCTTT. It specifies CATSKQGAAFF.

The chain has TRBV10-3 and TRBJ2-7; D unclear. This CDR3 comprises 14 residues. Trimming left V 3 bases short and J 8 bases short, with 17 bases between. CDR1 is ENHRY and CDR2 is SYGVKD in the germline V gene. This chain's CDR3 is CAISDKSPPIKQYF. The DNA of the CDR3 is TGTGCCATCAGTGATAAGTCGCCCCCTATAAAGCAGTACTTC.

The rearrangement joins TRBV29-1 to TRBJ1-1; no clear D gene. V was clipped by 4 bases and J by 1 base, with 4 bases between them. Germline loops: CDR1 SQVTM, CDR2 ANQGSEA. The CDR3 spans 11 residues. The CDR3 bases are TGCAGCGTTGTGCGGAACACTGAAGCTTTCTTT. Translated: CSVVRNTEAFF. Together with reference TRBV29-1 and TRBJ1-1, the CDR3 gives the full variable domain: SAVISQKPSRDICQRGTSLTIQCQVDSQVTMMFWYRQQPGQSLTLIATANQGSEATYESGFVIDKFPISRPNLTFSTLTVSNMSPEDSSIYLCSVVRNTEAFFGQGTRLTVV.

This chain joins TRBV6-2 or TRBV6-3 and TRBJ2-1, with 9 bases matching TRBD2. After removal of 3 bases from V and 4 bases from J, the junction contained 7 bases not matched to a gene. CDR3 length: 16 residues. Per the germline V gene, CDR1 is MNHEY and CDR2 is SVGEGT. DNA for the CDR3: TGTGCCAGCAGTTATCAGGCTAGCGGGGATTACAATGAGCAGTTCTTC. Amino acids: CASSYQASGDYNEQFF.

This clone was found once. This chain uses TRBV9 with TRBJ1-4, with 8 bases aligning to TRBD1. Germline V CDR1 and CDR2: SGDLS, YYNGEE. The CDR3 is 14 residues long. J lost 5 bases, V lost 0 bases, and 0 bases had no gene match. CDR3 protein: CASSVGQGNEKLFF. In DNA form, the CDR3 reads TGTGCCAGCAGCGTAGGACAGGGGAATGAAAAACTGTTTTTT.

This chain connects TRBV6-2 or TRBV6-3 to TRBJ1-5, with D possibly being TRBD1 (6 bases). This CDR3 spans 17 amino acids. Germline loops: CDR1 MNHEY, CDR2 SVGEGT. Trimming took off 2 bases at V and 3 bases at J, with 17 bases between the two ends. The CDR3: CASSYGTPLRNNQPQHF. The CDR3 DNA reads TGTGCCAGCAGTTACGGGACACCCCTACGAAACAATCAGCCCCAGCATTTT.